Here is one TCR beta chain with its context. The protocol was immunoSEQ multiplex PCR, while the TCRdb copy is restricted to in-frame clones and leaves out a portion. The sample shows approximately 120,000 clones, 85% to 90% of them seen only once. V was shortened by 5 bases and J by 8 bases, with 15 bases between the two germline ends. This CDR3 is 13 amino acids long. The source of the sample is a study of control samples from healthy donors and cancer patients. The chain joins TRBV12-3 or TRBV12-4 to TRBJ1-2, with D unclear. Source material: blood. This sequence was found in a woman aged 50 to 60 in good health. The CDR3 DNA reads TGTGCCAGCAGTCCCGGGGAAATCCGCGGCTACACCTTC. This gives the protein CASSPGEIRGYTF.